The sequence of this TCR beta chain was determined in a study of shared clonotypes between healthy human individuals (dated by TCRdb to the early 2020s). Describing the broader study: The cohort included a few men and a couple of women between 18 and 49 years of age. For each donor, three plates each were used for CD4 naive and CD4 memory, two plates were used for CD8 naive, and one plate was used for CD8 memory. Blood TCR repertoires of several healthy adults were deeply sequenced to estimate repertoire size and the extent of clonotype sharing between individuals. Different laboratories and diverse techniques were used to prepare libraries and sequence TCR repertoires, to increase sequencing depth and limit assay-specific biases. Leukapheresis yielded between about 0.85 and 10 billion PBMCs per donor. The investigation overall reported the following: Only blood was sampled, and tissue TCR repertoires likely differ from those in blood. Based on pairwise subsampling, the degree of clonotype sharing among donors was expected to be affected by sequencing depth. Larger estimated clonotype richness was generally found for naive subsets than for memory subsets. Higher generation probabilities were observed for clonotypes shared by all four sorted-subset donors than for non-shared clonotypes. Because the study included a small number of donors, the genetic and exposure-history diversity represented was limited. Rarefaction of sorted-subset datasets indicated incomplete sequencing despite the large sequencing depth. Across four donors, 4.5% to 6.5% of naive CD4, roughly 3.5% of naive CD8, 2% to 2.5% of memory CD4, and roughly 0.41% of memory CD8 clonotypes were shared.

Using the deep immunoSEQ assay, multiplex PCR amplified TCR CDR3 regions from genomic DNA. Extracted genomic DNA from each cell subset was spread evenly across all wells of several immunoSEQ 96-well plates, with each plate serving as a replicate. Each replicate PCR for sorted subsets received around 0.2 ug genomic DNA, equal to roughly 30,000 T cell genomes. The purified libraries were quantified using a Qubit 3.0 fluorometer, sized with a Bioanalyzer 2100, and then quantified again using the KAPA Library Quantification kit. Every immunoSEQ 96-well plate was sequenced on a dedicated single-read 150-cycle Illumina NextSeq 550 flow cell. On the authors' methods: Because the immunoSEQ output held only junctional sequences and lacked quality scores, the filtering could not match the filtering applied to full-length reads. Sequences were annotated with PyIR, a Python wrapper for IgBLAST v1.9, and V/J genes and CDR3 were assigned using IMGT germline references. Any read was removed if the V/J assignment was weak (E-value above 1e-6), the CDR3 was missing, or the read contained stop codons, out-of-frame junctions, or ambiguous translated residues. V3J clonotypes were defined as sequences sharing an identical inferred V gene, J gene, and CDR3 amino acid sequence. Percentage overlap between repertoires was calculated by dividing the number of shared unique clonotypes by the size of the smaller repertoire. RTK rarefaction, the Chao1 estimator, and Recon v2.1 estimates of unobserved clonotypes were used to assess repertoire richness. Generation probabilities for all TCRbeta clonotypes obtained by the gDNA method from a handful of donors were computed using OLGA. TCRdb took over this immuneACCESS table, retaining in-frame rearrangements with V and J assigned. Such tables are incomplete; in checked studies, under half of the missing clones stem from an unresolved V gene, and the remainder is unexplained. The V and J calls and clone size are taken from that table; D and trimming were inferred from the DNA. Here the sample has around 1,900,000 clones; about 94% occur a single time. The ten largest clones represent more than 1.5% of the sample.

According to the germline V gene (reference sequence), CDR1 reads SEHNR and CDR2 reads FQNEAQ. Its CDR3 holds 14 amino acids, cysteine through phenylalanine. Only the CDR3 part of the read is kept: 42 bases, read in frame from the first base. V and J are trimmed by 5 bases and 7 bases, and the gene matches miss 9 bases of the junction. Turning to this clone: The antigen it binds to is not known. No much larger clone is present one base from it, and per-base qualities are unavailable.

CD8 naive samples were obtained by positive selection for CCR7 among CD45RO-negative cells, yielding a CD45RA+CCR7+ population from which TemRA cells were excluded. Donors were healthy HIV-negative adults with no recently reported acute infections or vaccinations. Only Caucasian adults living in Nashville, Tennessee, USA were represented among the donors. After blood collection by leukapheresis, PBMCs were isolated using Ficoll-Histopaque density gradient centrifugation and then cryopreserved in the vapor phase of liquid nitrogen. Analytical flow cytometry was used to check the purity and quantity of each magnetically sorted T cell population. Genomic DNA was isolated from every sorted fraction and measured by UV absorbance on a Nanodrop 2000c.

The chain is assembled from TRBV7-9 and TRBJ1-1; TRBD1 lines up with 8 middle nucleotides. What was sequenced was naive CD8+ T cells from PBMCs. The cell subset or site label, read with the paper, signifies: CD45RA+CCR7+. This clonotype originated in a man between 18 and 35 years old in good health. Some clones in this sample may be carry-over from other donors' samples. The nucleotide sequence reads TGTGCCAGCAGCCTACAGACAGGGGTGGATGAAGCTTTCTTT. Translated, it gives CASSLQTGVDEAFF.